There are a few counts of the clone carrying this TCR beta chain. This record comes from a study of beta chain features in type 1 diabetes. The germline V gene encodes CDR1 LNHDA and CDR2 SQIVND (reference sequence). The CDR3 spans 13 residues. Deletions cut 1 base from V and 7 bases from J, with 9 bases between. The whole isolated RNA underwent reverse transcription, so sequencing captured expressed TCRB transcripts. Repertoires were generated with immunoSEQ multiplex PCR, while TCRdb's copy carries only in-frame clones and drops some. The table lists fewer than 650,000 clones, 15% to 19% of them singletons.

The sequencing sample was made of naive CD4+ T cells from blood. The chain couples TRBV19 to TRBJ2-3; D not resolved. The origin of this receptor is a man aged 18 to 30 in good health. The CDR3 DNA reads as TGTGCCAGTAGTATAGTGATTGGTAATACGCAGTATTTT. This sequence encodes CASSIVIGNTQYF.